One sample yielded the 3 T cell receptor beta chains listed below, sequenced in a study of vaccination and CD4 T cells after COVID-19. The treatment denotes: approximately 11-day PBMC culture with coronavirus spike peptide pools or control peptides (ViraFEST assay). The Oncomine TCR Beta short-read assay generated sequence data from the DNA of cultured CD4+ T cells. One entry per CDR3 protein, called by TCRdb with MiXCR from the PCR reads. The profile shows about 15,000 distinct CDR3 sequences, about four fifths of them singletons. These receptors are not linked to any known antigen. The sample in question was CD4+ T cells from blood, cultured in vitro, obtained after SARS-CoV-2 vaccination. The receptors were gathered from a human donor who received a COVID-19 vaccine.

The rearrangement uses TRBV5-4 and TRBJ2-5; the D is unclear. Germline V gives CDR1 SGHNT, CDR2 YYREEE (reference sequence). The CDR3 is made up of 14 amino acids. Trimming removed 7 bases at V and 6 bases at J, with 19 bases between. CDR3 bases: TGTGCCAGCGATCCGGACCCGGATCGTCAGACCCAGTACTTC. As protein: CASDPDPDRQTQYF.

V is TRBV30 and J is TRBJ1-2, with TRBD1 as a possible D gene (6 bases). This CDR3 spans 13 amino acids. Germline V gene data show CDR1 as GTSNPN and CDR2 as SVGIG (reference sequence). V gave up 1 base and J gave up 4 bases, with 10 bases separating them. CDR3: CAWSGQVGYGYTF. In DNA form, the CDR3 reads TGTGCCTGGAGTGGACAGGTGGGCTATGGCTACACCTTC.

This chain joins TRBV20-1 and TRBJ2-3, with 7 bases fitting TRBD2. From germline, CDR1 is DFQATT and CDR2 SNEGSKA (reference sequence). V was clipped by 1 base and J by 3 bases; unmatched bases: 19. The CDR3 is 19 residues long. CDR3 sequence (DNA): TGCAGTGCTAGAGGTCAATTCCTCCAAAGCGGGGTTGGTACAGATACGCAGTATTTT. It encodes CSARGQFLQSGVGTDTQYF.